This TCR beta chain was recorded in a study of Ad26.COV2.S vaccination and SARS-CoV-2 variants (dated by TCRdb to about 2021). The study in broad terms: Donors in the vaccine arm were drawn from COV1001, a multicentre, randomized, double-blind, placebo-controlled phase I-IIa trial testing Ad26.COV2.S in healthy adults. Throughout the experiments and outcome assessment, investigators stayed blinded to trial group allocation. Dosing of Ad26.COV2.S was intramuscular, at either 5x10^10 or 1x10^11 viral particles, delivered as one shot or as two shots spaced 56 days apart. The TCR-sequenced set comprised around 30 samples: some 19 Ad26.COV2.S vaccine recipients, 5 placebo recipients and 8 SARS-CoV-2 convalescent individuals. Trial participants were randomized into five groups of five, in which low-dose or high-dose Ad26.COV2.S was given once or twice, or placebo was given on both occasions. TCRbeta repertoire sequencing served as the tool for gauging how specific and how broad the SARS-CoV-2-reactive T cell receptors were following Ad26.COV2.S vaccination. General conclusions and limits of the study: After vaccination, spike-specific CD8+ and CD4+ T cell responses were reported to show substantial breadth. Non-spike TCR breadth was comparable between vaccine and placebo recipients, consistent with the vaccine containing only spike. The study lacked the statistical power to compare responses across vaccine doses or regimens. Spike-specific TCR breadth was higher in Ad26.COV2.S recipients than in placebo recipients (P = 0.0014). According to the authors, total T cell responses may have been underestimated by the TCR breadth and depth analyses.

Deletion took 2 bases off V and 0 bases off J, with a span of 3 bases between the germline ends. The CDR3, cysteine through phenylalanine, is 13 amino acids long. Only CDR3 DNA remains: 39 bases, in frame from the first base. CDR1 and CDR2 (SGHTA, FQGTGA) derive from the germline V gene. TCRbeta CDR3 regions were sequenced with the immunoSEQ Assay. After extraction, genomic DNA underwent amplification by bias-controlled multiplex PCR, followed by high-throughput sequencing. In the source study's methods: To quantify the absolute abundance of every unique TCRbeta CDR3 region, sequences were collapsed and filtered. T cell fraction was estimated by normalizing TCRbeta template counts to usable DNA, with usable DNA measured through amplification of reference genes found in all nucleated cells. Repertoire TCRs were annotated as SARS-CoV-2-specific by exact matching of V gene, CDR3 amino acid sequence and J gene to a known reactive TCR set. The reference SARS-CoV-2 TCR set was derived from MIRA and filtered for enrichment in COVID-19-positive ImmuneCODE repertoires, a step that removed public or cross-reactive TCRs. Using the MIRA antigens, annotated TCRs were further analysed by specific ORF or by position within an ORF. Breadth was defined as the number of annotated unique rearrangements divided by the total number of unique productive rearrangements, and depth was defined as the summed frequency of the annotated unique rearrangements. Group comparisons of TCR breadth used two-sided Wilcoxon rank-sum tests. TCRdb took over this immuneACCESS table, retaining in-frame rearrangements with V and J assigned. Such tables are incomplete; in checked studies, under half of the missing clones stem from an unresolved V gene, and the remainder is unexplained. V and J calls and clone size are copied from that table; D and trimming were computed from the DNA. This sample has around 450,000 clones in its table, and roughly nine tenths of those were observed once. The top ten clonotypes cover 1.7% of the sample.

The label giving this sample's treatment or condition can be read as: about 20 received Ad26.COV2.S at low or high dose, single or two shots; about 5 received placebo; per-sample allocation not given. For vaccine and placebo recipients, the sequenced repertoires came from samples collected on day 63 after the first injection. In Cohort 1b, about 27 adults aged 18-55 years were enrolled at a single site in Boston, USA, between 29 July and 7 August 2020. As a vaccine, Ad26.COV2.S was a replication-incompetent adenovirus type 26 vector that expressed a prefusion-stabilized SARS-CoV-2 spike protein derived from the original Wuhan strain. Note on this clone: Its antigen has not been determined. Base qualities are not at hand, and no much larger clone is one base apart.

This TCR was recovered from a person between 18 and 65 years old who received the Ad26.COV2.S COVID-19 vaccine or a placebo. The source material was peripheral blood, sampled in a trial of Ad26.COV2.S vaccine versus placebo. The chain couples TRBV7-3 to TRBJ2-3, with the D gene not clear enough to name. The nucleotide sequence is TGTGCCAGCAGCTTATCCAGCACAGATACGCAGTATTTT. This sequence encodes CASSLSSTDTQYF.